This TCR beta chain was profiled in a study of post-analysis software for immune sequencing data. Study summary: Relapsing-remitting, secondary progressive and progressive-relapsing multiple sclerosis were all included among the disease courses.

Overall study results and limits: Strong co-clustering by F measure was seen for same-batch samples. A significant reduction in normalized Chao1 diversity was observed in multiple sclerosis patients versus controls. About five TRBV segments, including TRBV5-6, TRBV5-1 and TRBV20-1, were more frequent in patients than controls.

Trimming took off 3 bases at V and 7 bases at J, with 10 bases between the two ends. Germline values: CDR1 DFQATT, CDR2 SNEGSKA (reference sequence). CDR3 length: 12 residues. Each TCR beta cDNA library carried unique molecular identifiers. T cells, about 0.9 to 11 million of them, yielded 500,000 to 600,000 cDNA molecules. TCRdb ran MiXCR on the PCR reads and lists one entry per CDR3 protein. The sample holds roughly 800,000 distinct CDR3 sequences; about half are singletons and the top ten take around 4.7%. About this clonotype: Antigen unknown.

This TCR was recovered from a girl aged 5 to 17 with multiple sclerosis. The sample consisted of blood. This chain uses TRBV20-1 with TRBJ2-1, with D possibly TRBD2 on 6 matching bases. CDR3: CSASQRVNEQFF. DNA of the CDR3: TGCAGTGCTAGCCAGCGGGTAAATGAGCAGTTCTTC.